This T cell receptor (beta chain) emerged from a study of shared clonotypes between healthy human individuals. Whole-study results and caveats: Sampling was confined to blood; repertoires within tissues likely differ. All-four-donor shared clonotypes had higher generation probabilities than non-shared clonotypes did.

The assay was immunoSEQ multiplex PCR, and TCRdb's table has in-frame clones only and misses some. The repertoire consists of approximately 2.5 million clones, with 80% to 95% occurring once and the leading ten covering around 0.37%. A note on this clone: Its antigen is undetermined.

Recent vaccinations or acute infections were absent in the healthy HIV-negative adult donors. Trimming left V 2 bases short and J 7 bases short, with 14 bases between. CDR3 length: 13 residues. CDR1 is GTSNPN and CDR2 is SVGIG in the germline V gene (reference sequence). The chain uses TRBV30 and TRBJ1-2; D remains unclear. Sequenced: naive CD4+ T cells from PBMCs. Sample subset: CD45RA+ positively selected. This TCR was sampled from a man younger than 30 in good health. Some clones in this sample may be carry-over from other donors' samples. The CDR3 coding sequence is TGTGCCTGGAGTCTCACCAATTCCGGTGGCTACACCTTC. It is translated as CAWSLTNSGGYTF.